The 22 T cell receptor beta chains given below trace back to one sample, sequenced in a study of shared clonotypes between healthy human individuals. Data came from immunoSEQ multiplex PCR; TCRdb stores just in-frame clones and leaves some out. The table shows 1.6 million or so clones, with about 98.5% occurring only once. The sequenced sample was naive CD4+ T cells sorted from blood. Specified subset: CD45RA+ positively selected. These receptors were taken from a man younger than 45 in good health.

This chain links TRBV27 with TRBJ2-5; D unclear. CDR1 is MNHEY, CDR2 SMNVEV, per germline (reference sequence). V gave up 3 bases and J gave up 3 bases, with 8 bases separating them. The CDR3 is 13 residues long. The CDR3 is CASSFRVEETQYF. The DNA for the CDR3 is TGTGCCAGCAGTTTTCGGGTGGAAGAGACCCAGTACTTC.

CDR3 region: CASAPAGGDTQYF. CDR3 bases: TGTGCCAGCGCCCCAGCGGGGGGGGATACGCAGTATTTT. The rearrangement links TRBV25-1 to TRBJ2-3; TRBD2 matches 10 bases. The J segment lost 6 bases and the V segment lost 8 bases, leaving 5 bases of the junction unmatched. Germline CDR1 is MGHDK and CDR2 is SYGVNS. The CDR3 is made up of 13 amino acids.

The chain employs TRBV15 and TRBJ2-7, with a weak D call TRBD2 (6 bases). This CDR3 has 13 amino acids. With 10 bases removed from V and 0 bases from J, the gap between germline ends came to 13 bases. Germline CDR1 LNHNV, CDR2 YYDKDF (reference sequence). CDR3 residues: CAIGGGSSYEQYF. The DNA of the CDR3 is TGTGCCATCGGGGGTGGGAGCTCCTACGAGCAGTACTTC.

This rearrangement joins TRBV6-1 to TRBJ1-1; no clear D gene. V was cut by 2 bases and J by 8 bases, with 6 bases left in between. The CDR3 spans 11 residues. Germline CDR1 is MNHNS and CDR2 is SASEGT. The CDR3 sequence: CASSEMGEAFF. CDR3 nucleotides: TGTGCCAGCAGTGAAATGGGAGAAGCTTTCTTT.

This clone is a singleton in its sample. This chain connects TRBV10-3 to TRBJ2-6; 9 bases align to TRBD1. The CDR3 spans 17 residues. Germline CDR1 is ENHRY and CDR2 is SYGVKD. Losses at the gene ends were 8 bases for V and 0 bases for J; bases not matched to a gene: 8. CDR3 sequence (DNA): TGTGCCATCGCTTCGGGACAGGGCACCTCTGGGGCCAACGTCCTGACTTTC. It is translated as CAIASGQGTSGANVLTF.

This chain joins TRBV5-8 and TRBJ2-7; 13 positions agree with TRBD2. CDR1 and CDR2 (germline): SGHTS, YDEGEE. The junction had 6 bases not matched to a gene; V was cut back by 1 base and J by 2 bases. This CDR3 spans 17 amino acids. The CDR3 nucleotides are TGTGCCAGCAGCTTGATGTTGGGACTAGCGGGGACCTACGAGCAGTACTTC. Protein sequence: CASSLMLGLAGTYEQYF.

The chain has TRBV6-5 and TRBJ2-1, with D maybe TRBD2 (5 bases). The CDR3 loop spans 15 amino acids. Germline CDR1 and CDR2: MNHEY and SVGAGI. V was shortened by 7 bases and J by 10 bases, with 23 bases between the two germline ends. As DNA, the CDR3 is TGTGCCAGCAAGAGAGTCCTAGCTCTCGGGCAGGAGCAGTTCTTC. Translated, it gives CASKRVLALGQEQFF.

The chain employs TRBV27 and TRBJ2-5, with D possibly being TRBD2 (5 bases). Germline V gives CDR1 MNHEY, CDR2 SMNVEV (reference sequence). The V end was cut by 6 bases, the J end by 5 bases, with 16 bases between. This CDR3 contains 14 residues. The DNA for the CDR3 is TGTGCCAGCAGAGCCTCGGCGGGTCGTGAGACCCAGTACTTC. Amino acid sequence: CASRASAGRETQYF.

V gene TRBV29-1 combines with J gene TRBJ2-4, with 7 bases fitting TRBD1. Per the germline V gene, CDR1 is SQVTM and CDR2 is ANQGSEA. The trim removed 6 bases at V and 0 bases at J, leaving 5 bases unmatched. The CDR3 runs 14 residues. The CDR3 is CSVGDRLAKNIQYF. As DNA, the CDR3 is TGCAGCGTCGGGGACAGACTAGCCAAAAACATTCAGTACTTC.

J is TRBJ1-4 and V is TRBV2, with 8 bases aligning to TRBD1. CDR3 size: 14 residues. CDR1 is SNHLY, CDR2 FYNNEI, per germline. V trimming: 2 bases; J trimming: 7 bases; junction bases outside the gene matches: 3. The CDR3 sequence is CASSETGGVEKLFF. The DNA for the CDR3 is TGTGCCAGCAGTGAAACAGGGGGTGTTGAAAAACTGTTTTTT.

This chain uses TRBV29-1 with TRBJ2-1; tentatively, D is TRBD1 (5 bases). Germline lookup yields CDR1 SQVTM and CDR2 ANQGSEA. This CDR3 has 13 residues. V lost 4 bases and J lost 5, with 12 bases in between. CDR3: CSVAQVHNNEQFF. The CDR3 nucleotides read TGCAGCGTTGCACAGGTTCATAACAATGAGCAGTTCTTC.

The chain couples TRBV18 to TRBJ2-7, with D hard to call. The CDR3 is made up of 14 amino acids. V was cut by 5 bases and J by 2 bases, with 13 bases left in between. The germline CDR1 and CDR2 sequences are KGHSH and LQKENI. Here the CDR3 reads CASSVKRNTYEQYF. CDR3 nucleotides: TGTGCCAGCTCAGTCAAACGGAACACCTACGAGCAGTACTTC.

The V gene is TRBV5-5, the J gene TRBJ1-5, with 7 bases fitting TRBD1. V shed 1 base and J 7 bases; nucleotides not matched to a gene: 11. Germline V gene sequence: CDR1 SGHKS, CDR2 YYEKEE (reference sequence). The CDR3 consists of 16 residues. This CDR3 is CASSLKLDRVDQPQHF. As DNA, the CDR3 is TGTGCCAGCAGCTTGAAGCTCGACAGGGTCGACCAGCCCCAGCATTTT.

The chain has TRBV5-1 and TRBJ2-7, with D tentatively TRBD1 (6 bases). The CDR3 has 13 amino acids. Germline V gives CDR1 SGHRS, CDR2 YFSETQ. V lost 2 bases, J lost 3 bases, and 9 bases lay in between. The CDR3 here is CASSFRDNYEQYF. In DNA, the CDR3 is TGCGCCAGCAGCTTCCGGGACAACTACGAGCAGTACTTC. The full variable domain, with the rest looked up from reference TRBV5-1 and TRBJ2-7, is KAGVTQTPRYLIKTRGQQVTLSCSPISGHRSVSWYQQTPGQGLQFLFEYFSETQRNKGNFPGRFSGRQFSNSRSEMNVSTLELGDSALYLCASSFRDNYEQYFGPGTRLTVT.

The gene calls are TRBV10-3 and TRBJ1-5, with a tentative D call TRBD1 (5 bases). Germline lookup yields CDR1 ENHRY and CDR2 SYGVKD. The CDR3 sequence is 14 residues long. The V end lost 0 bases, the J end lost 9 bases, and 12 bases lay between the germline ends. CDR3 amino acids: CAISESGRERPQHF. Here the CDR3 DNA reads TGTGCCATCAGTGAGTCAGGCAGGGAACGGCCCCAGCATTTT.

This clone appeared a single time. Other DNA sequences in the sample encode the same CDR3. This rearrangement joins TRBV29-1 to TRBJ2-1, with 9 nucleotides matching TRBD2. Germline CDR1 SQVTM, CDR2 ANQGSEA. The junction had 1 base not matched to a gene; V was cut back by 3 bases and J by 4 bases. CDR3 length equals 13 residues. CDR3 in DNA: TGCAGCGTTGAGGCGGGAGGGTACAATGAGCAGTTCTTC. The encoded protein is CSVEAGGYNEQFF.

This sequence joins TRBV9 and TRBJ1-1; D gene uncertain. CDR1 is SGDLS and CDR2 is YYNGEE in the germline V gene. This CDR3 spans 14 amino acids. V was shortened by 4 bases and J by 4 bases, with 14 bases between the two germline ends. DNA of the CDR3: TGTGCCAGCAGCACCCGAGGGAGTACCACTGAAGCTTTCTTT. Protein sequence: CASSTRGSTTEAFF.

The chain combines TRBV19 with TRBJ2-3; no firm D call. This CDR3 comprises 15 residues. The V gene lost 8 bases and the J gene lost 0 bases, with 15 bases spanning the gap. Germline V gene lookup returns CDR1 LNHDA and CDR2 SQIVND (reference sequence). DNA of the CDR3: TGTGCCAGTCTCGACCTCAGGACCAGCACAGATACGCAGTATTTT. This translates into CASLDLRTSTDTQYF. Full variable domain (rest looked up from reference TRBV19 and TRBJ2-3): DGGITQSPKYLFRKEGQNVTLSCEQNLNHDAMYWYRQDPGQGLRLIYYSQIVNDFQKGDIAEGYSVSREKKESFPLTVTSAQKNPTAFYLCASLDLRTSTDTQYFGPGTRLTVL.

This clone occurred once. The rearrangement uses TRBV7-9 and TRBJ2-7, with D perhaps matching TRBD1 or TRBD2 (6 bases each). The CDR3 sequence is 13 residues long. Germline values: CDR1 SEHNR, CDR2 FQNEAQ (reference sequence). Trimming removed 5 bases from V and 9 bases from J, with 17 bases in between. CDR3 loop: CASSPRGGERQYF. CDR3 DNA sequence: TGTGCCAGCAGCCCCAGGGGCGGGGAACGGCAGTACTTC.

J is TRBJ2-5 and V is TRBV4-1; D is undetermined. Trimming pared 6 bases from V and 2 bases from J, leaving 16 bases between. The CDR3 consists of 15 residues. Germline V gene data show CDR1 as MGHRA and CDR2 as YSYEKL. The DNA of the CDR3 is TGCGCCAGCAGAAAAGGGCCCGTATGGCAAGAGACCCAGTACTTC. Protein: CASRKGPVWQETQYF.

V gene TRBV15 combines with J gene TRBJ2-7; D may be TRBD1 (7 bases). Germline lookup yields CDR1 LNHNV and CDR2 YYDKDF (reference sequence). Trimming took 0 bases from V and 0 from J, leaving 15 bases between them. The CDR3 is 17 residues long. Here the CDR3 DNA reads TGTGCCACCAGCAGAGATTTCCGACAGGGAGGCTCCTACGAGCAGTACTTC. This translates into CATSRDFRQGGSYEQYF.

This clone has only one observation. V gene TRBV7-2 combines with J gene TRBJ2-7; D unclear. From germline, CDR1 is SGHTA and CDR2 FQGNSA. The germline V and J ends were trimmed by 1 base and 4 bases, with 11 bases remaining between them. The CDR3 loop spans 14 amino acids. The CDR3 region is CASSLDSFNYEQYF. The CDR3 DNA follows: TGTGCCAGCAGCTTAGACAGTTTCAATTACGAGCAGTACTTC. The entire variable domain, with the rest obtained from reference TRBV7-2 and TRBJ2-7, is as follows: GAGVSQSPSNKVTEKGKDVELRCDPISGHTALYWYRQSLGQGLEFLIYFQGNSAPDKSGLPSDRFSAERTGGSVSTLTIQRTQQEDSAVYLCASSLDSFNYEQYFGPGTRLTVT.